This T cell receptor (beta chain) is from a study of technical replicates of blood from several donors. V gave up 0 bases and J gave up 3 bases, with 12 bases separating them. The CDR3 loop spans 15 amino acids. Germline V gene sequence: CDR1 SGHRS, CDR2 YFSETQ. The method was immunoSEQ multiplex PCR; TCRdb's version includes in-frame clones alone and lacks a portion of them. The data show tens of thousands of clones, with about 91% seen just once and about 0.27% held by the top ten. The sample comprised T cells isolated from PBMCs. The TCR was taken from a human donor in good health. The chain is built from TRBV5-1 and TRBJ2-5, with TRBD1 as a possible D gene (6 bases). The CDR3 DNA reads TGCGCCAGCAGCTTGGACAGGGTAGTCGAAGAGACCCAGTACTTC. Encoded protein: CASSLDRVVEETQYF.